A selection of T cell receptor beta chains follows, all from one sample in a study of esophageal squamous cell carcinoma under preoperative chemotherapy. One entry per CDR3 protein, called by TCRdb with MiXCR from the PCR reads. The data show around 29,000 distinct CDR3 sequences, roughly 48% seen once. Specimen collection occurred from a patient given preoperative chemotherapy. All receptors derive from a human donor with esophageal squamous cell carcinoma. The donor label of this sample is uncertain. The CDR3 runs from the conserved cysteine through the conserved F or W. A D gene is named only where the DNA matches it firmly.

TRBJ1-1 TRBV12-3/TRBV12-4 TRBD1 CASSLYRTGLNTEAFF
TRBJ2-3 TRBV6-2/TRBV6-3 TRBD2 CASEREETDTQYF
TRBJ2-3 TRBV12-3/TRBV12-4 . CASSDSGDTQYF
TRBJ2-3 TRBV7-6 TRBD1 CASSLEGAVSTGKQYF
TRBJ2-3 TRBV4-1 TRBD2 CASSLNLAGPDTQYF
TRBJ1-2 TRBV20-1 TRBD1 CSAGQDIGSGYTF
TRBJ2-1 TRBV11-3 TRBD2 CASSVSGTSGDNEQFF
TRBJ2-5 TRBV7-6 TRBD2 CASSFTSGRPETQYF
TRBJ1-2 TRBV4-2 TRBD1 CASSQVTGQGAGYGYTF
TRBJ2-5 TRBV7-2 TRBD2 CASSLTSGRAGDF
. TRBV7-2 . CASSLANSYNEQYF
TRBJ2-6 TRBV15 . CATSRGAGANVLTF
TRBJ2-4 TRBV6-5 TRBD2 CASSSVPGLAGGAKNTQYF
TRBJ2-1 TRBV11-3 TRBD2 CASSTRTSGTYNEQFF
TRBJ2-3 TRBV11-3 . CASSLDGTSHTQYF
TRBJ2-3 TRBV7-2 TRBD2 CASSSGGTSGRGGTDTQYF
TRBJ1-1 TRBV6-1 . CASSPIMNTEAFF
TRBJ2-6 TRBV12-3/TRBV12-4 . CASSASGANVLTF
TRBJ2-3 TRBV12-3/TRBV12-4 . CASSPSTDTQYF
TRBJ2-2 TRBV6-1 TRBD1 CASSHGQASTDTQFF
TRBJ2-3 TRBV7-2 TRBD1 CASSGQGGRDTDTQYF
. TRBV12-3/TRBV12-4 TRBD2 CASLPPSSGSNNEQYF
TRBJ1-1 TRBV7-2 . CASVQDTEAFF
TRBJ2-2 TRBV7-6 TRBD1 CASSLGTGGFGAGELFF
TRBJ2-1 TRBV7-2 TRBD2 CASSYSSGILRNEQFF
TRBJ2-1 TRBV11-3 TRBD2 CASSLGTSGTTYNEQFF
. TRBV11-3 . CASSLGPPKVGYEQYF
TRBJ2-1 TRBV7-3 TRBD2 CASSFGLVRGEQFF
TRBJ2-5 TRBV12-3/TRBV12-4 . CASSWGETQYF
TRBJ1-4 TRBV6-1 . CASSRGNEKLFF
TRBJ1-5 TRBV6-5 TRBD1 CASIQTGGASNRPQHF
TRBJ2-1 TRBV18 TRBD1 CASSLPDRADEQFF
TRBJ2-7 TRBV7-4 TRBD1 CASDDNRDSTYEQYF
TRBJ2-1 TRBV7-2 . CASSSRREREQFF
TRBJ2-5 TRBV12-3/TRBV12-4 . CAGTAGGAKDIQYF
TRBJ2-5 TRBV11-3 . CASSGLGETQYF
TRBJ2-5 TRBV7-9 . CASSPPGPWGETQYF
TRBJ2-3 TRBV7-8 TRBD1 CASSSRTGVKDTQYF
TRBJ2-7 TRBV7-2 . CASSLVYEQYF
TRBJ2-3 TRBV7-2 TRBD1 CASSPQGRRAKNTQYF
TRBJ2-1 TRBV27 TRBD1 CASRAETGGFYEQFF
TRBJ2-3 TRBV7-2 TRBD2 CASSKGLALSTDAQFF